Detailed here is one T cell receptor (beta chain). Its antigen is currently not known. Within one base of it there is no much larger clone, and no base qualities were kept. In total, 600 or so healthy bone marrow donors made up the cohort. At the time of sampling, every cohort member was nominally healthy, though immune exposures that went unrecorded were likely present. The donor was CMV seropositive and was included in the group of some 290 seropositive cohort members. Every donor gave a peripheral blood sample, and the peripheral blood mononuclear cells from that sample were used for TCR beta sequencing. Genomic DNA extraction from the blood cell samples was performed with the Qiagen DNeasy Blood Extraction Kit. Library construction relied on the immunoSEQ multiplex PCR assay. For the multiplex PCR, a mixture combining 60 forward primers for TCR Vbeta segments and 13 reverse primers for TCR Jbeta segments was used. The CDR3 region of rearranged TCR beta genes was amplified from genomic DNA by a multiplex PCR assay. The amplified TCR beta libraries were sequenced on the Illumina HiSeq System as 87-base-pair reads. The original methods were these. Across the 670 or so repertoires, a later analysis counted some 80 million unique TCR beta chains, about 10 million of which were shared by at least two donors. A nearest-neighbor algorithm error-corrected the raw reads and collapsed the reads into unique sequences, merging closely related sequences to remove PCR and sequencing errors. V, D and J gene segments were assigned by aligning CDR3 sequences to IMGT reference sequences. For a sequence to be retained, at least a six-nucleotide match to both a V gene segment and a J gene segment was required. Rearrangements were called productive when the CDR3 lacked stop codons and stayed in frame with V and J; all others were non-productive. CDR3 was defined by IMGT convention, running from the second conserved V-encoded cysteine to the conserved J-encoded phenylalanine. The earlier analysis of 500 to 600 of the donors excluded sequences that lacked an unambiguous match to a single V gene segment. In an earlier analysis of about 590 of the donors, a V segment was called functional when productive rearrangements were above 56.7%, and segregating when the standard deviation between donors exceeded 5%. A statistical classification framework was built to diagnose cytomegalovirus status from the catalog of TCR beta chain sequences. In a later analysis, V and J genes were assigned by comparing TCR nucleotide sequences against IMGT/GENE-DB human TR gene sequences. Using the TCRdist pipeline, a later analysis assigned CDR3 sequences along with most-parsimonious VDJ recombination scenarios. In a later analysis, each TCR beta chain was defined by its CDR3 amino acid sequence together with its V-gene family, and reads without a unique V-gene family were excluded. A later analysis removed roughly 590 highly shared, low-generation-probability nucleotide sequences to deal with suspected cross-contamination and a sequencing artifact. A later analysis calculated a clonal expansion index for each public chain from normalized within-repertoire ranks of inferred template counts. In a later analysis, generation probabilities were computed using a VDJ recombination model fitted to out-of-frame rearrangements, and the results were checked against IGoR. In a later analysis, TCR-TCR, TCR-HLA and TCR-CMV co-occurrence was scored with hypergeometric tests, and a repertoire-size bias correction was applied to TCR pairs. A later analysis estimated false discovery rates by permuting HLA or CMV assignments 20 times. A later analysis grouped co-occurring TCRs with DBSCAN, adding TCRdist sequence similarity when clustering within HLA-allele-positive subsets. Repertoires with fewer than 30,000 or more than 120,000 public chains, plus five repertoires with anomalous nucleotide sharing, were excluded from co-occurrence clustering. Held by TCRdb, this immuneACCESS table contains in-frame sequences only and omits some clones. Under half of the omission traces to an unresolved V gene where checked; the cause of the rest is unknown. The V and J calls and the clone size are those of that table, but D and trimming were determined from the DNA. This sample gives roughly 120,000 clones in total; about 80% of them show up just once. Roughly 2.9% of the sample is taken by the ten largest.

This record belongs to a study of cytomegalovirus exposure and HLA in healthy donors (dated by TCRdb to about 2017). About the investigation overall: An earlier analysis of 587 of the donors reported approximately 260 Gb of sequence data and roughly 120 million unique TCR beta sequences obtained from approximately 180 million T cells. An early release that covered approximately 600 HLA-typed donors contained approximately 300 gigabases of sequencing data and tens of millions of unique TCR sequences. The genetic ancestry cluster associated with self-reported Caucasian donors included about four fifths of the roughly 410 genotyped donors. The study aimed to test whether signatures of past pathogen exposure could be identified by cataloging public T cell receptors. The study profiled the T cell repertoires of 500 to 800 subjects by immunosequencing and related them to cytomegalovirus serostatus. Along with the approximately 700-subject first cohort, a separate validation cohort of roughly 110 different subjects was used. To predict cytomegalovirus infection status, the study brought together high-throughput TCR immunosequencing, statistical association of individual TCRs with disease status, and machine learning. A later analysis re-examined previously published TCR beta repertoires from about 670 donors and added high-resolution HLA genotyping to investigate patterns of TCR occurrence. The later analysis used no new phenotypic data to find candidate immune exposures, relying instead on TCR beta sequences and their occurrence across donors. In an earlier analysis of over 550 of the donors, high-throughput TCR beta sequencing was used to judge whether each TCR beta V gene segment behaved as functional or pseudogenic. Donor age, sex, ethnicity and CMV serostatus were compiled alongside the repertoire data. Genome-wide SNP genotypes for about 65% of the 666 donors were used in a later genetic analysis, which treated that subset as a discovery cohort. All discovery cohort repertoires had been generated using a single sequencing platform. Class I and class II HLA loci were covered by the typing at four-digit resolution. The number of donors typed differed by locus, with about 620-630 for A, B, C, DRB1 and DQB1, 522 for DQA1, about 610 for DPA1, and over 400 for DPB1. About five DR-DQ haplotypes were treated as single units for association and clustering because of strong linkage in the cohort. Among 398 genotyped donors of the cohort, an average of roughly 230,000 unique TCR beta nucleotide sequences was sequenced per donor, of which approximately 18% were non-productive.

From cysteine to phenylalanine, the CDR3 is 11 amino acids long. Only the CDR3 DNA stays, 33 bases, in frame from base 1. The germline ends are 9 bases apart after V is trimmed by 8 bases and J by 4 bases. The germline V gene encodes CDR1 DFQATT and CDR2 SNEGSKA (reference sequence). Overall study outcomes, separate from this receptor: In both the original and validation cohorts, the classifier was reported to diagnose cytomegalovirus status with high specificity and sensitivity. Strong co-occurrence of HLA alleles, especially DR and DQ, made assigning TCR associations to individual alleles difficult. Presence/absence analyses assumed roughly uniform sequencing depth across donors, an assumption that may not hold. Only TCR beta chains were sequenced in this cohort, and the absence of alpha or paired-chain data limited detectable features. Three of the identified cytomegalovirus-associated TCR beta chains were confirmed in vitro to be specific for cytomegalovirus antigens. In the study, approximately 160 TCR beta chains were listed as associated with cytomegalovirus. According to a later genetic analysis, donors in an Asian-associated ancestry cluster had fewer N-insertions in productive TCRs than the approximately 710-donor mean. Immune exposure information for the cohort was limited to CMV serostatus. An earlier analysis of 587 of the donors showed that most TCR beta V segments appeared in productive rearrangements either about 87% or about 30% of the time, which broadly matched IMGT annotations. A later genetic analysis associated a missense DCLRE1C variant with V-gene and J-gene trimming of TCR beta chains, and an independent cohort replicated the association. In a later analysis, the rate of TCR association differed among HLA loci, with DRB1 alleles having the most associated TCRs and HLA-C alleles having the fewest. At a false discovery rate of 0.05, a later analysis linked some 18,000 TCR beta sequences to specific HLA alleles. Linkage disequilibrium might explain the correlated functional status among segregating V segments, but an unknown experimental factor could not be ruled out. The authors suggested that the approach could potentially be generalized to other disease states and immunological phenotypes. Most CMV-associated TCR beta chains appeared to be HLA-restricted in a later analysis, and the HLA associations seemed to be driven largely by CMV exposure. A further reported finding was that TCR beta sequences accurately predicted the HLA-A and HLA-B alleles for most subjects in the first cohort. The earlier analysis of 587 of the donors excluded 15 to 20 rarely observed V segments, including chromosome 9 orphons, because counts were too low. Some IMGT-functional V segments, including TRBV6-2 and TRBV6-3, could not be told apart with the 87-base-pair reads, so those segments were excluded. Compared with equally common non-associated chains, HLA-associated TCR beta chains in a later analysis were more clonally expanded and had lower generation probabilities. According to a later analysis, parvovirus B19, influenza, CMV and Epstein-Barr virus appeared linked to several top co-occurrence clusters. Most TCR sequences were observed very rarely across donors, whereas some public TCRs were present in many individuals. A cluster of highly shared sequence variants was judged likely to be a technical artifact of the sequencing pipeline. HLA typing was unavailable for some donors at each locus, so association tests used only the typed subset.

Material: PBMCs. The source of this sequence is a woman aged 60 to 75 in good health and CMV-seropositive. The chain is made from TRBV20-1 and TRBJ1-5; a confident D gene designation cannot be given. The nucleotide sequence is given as TGCAGTCAACCGGAGAATCAGCCCCAGCATTTT. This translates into CSQPENQPQHF.